Shown below are 23 T cell receptor beta chains from a single sample sequenced in a study of chemoradiotherapy in HPV16-positive cancers. Clones were read by immunoSEQ multiplex PCR, and TCRdb kept only the in-frame ones, dropping some. The table lists about 32,000 clones, approximately 88% of them singletons. Source: blood, taken from a patient who underwent chemoradiotherapy. The receptor set was obtained from a human donor with HPV-associated anogenital cancer.

The gene calls are TRBV6-5 and TRBJ1-2, with TRBD1 matching 8 bases. The germline CDR1 and CDR2 sequences are MNHEY and SVGAGI. CDR3 size: 13 residues. With 6 bases clipped from V and 8 bases from J, the junction kept 8 bases outside the gene matches. CDR3 loop: CASRPGGAGGYTF. DNA of the CDR3: TGTGCCAGCAGGCCAGGGGGCGCGGGAGGCTACACCTTC.

The chain has TRBV5-4 and TRBJ2-3; a possible D gene is TRBD2 (6 bases). Trimming took off 4 bases at V and 0 bases at J, with 9 bases between the two ends. Per the germline V gene, CDR1 is SGHNT and CDR2 is YYREEE (reference sequence). The CDR3 spans 14 residues. The CDR3 nucleotides read TGTGCCAGCAGCCGGAGCGGGAGCACAGATACGCAGTATTTT. Its translation is CASSRSGSTDTQYF.

The gene calls are TRBV19 and TRBJ1-1, with 8 bases lining up with TRBD1. The V gene's germline CDR1 is LNHDA and CDR2 SQIVND (reference sequence). The V gene end was trimmed by 5 bases and the J gene end by 0 bases; junction bases not matched to a gene: 5. This CDR3 has 15 amino acids. CDR3 nucleotides: TGTGCCAGTAGTGTCCGGGGACAGGTGAACACTGAAGCTTTCTTT. This translates into CASSVRGQVNTEAFF.

The chain joins TRBV29-1 to TRBJ2-2; D might be TRBD2 (5 bases). V lost 7 bases, J lost 4 bases, and 10 bases lay in between. The germline gives CDR1 SQVTM, CDR2 ANQGSEA. This CDR3 region has 12 residues. Here the CDR3 DNA reads TGCAGCGAGAGAGGGAGCACCGGGGAGCTGTTTTTT. It specifies CSERGSTGELFF.

In nucleotides, the CDR3 is TGTGCCAGCAGCTTGGATCGGAAGGCCATCTACGAGCAGTACTTC. Residues: CASSLDRKAIYEQYF. V and J are TRBV12-1 and TRBJ2-7. TRBV12-1 constitutes a pseudogene. The CDR3 covers 15 residues.

V gene TRBV5-8 combines with J gene TRBJ2-5; a weak D match, TRBD2 (5 bases). The better agreement between TRBJ2-7 and the DNA end casts doubt on the J call. Germline CDR1 and CDR2: SGHTS and YDEGEE. There are 15 residues in the CDR3. For the CDR3, the DNA is TGTGCCAGCAGCGATATGCGACTACGAAGCTACGAGCAGTACTTC. It is translated as CASSDMRLRSYEQYF.

The CDR3 DNA sequence: TGTGCCAGCAGTCCCCTACAGGACAGGAACTATGGCTACACCTTC. Translated: CASSPLQDRNYGYTF. The chain carries TRBV27 and TRBJ1-2; the match to TRBD1 covers 7 bases. CDR3 length: 15 amino acids. Germline V lookup: CDR1 MNHEY, CDR2 SMNVEV (reference sequence). With 5 bases clipped from V and 2 bases from J, the junction kept 8 bases outside the gene matches.

The chain combines TRBV6-6 with TRBJ1-2; possible D gene TRBD1, 6 bases. Trimming removed 0 bases from V and 6 bases from J, with 11 bases in between. Germline lookup yields CDR1 MNHNY and CDR2 SVGAGI (reference sequence). The CDR3 extends over 14 amino acids. The DNA of the CDR3 is TGTGCCAGCAGTTACTCGGGGGGGGCGGATGGCTACACCTTC. Protein product: CASSYSGGADGYTF.

This chain links TRBV7-8 with TRBJ1-1; the match to TRBD1 covers 7 bases. CDR1 SGHVS and CDR2 FQNEAQ come from the germline V gene. CDR3 size: 14 residues. The trim removed 5 bases at V and 3 bases at J, leaving 6 bases unmatched. CDR3 in DNA: TGTGCCAGCAGCCTCCTAGACAGGGACACTGAAGCTTTCTTT. Translating it yields CASSLLDRDTEAFF.

This chain links TRBV28 with TRBJ2-7, with D possibly matching TRBD2 (6 bases). V was trimmed by 7 bases and J by 5 bases, leaving 21 bases between them. The CDR3 totals 15 residues. Germline V gives CDR1 MDHEN, CDR2 SYDVKM. CDR3 nucleotides: TGTGCCAGCACCGTGGTCGGAGGGCGTATGAACGAGCAGTACTTC. Its protein is CASTVVGGRMNEQYF.

This clone was seen only once. This chain joins TRBV6-5 and TRBJ2-4; TRBD1 might be the D (6 bases). Germline-derived CDR1 and CDR2 are MNHEY and SVGAGI. The germline V and J ends were trimmed by 2 bases and 9 bases, with 14 bases remaining between them. This CDR3 is built from 14 residues. The chain's CDR3 is CASSYQGMVGIQYF. Written as DNA, the CDR3 is TGTGCCAGCAGTTACCAGGGGATGGTGGGCATTCAGTACTTC.

V gene TRBV28 combines with J gene TRBJ2-3; TRBD2 agrees at 7 bases. The CDR3 spans 14 residues. Trimming removed 3 bases from V and 1 base from J; junction bases left unmatched: 1. Germline V CDR1 and CDR2: MDHEN, SYDVKM. Written as DNA, the CDR3 is TGTGCCAGCAGTTTTCGGGGGGGCACAGATACGCAGTATTTT. Its translation: CASSFRGGTDTQYF. Full variable domain (outside the CDR3, taken from reference TRBV28 and TRBJ2-3): DVKVTQSSRYLVKRTGEKVFLECVQDMDHENMFWYRQDPGLGLRLIYFSYDVKMKEKGDIPEGYSVSREKKERFSLILESASTNQTSMYLCASSFRGGTDTQYFGPGTRLTVL.

This clone was found once. The V call is TRBV2, the J call TRBJ1-1, with 8 bases identical to TRBD1. The germline V gene encodes CDR1 SNHLY and CDR2 FYNNEI. This CDR3 has 13 residues. The V and J ends lost 6 bases and 1 base, in that order; junction bases with no gene match: 1. In DNA form, the CDR3 reads TGTGCCAGCAGCCAGGGGGCGAACACTGAAGCTTTCTTT. This gives the protein CASSQGANTEAFF.

This sequence joins TRBV29-1 and TRBJ2-7, with TRBD1 matching over 9 bases. The CDR3 has 15 residues. V lost 1 base, J lost 4 bases, and 8 bases stayed unmatched. In germline, CDR1 is SQVTM, CDR2 ANQGSEA. The CDR3 region is CSVEVPGQGSYEQYF. The CDR3 region has the DNA TGCAGCGTTGAAGTTCCGGGACAGGGTTCTTACGAGCAGTACTTC.

The V call is TRBV2, the J call TRBJ1-1, with a possible D match to TRBD1 (6 bases). Trimming left V 7 bases short and J 2 bases short, with 17 bases between. CDR3 length: 15 residues. The V gene's germline CDR1 is SNHLY and CDR2 FYNNEI. CDR3 region: CASMTSQGGNTEAFF. In nucleotides, the CDR3 is TGTGCCAGCATGACGTCACAGGGAGGAAACACTGAAGCTTTCTTT.

The chain uses TRBV27 and TRBJ1-2; a weak D match, TRBD1 (6 bases). Germline-derived CDR1 and CDR2 are MNHEY and SMNVEV (reference sequence). This CDR3 has 13 residues. V dropped 3 bases and J dropped 4 bases, with 9 bases sitting between them. The CDR3 DNA reads as TGTGCCAGCAGTTTCACAGGGAGCTATGGCTACACCTTC. It specifies CASSFTGSYGYTF.

The rearrangement uses TRBV5-1 and TRBJ1-1; tentative D call: TRBD1 (5 bases). The CDR3 runs to 14 residues. Germline V gene lookup returns CDR1 SGHRS and CDR2 YFSETQ. The V gene lost 2 bases and the J gene lost 1 base, with 9 bases spanning the gap. This CDR3 reads CASSLSTGNTEAFF. CDR3 bases: TGCGCCAGCAGCTTATCTACAGGGAACACTGAAGCTTTCTTT.

Regarding this clone: The identical CDR3 is also encoded by other nucleotide sequences in the sample. This chain uses TRBV6-5 with TRBJ2-5, with D perhaps given as TRBD1 or TRBD2 (5 bases each). The length of the CDR3 is 15 residues. V gave up 4 bases and J gave up 5 bases, with 17 bases separating them. Looked up from germline, CDR1 is MNHEY and CDR2 is SVGAGI. The CDR3 DNA reads as TGTGCCAGCAGTTCCCCGGACCGGGGCGGGGAGACCCAGTACTTC. This translates into CASSSPDRGGETQYF.

This clone was found once. The chain has TRBV11-2 and TRBJ2-2; maybe TRBD2 (7 bases). The CDR3 has 15 amino acids. V gave up 0 bases and J gave up 6 bases, with 11 bases separating them. The germline CDR1 and CDR2 sequences are SGHAT and FQNNGV. This CDR3 is CASSLERGAAGELFF. The CDR3 region has the DNA TGTGCCAGCAGCTTAGAACGGGGGGCGGCCGGGGAGCTGTTTTTT. The entire variable domain, with the rest obtained from reference TRBV11-2 and TRBJ2-2, is as follows: EAGVAQSPRYKIIEKRQSVAFWCNPISGHATLYWYQQILGQGPKLLIQFQNNGVVDDSQLPKDRFSAERLKGVDSTLKIQPAKLEDSAVYLCASSLERGAAGELFFGEGSRLTVL.

The sample holds one count of this clone. V and J are TRBV21-1 and TRBJ1-5; the table's D call TRBD1 went unverified against the DNA. TRBV21-1 corresponds to a pseudogene. The CDR3 sequence is 18 residues long. The CDR3 sequence is CASIRGTPRVSSNQPQHF. CDR3 in DNA: TGTGCCAGCATCAGGGGGACCCCTAGGGTGAGTAGCAATCAGCCCCAGCATTTT.

The chain has TRBV19 and TRBJ1-2; D not certain. Per the germline V gene, CDR1 is LNHDA and CDR2 is SQIVND (reference sequence). The CDR3 has 12 amino acids. Trimming removed 5 bases at V and 8 bases at J, with 12 bases between. CDR3 region: CASSSFLRGYTF. The CDR3 bases are TGTGCCAGTAGTTCCTTCCTTCGGGGCTACACCTTC. Full variable domain (remainder filled in from reference TRBV19 and TRBJ1-2): DGGITQSPKYLFRKEGQNVTLSCEQNLNHDAMYWYRQDPGQGLRLIYYSQIVNDFQKGDIAEGYSVSREKKESFPLTVTSAQKNPTAFYLCASSSFLRGYTFGSGTRLTVV.

This chain joins TRBV4-2 and TRBJ2-7; possibly TRBD2 for D (6 bases). Trimming shortened V by 0 bases and J by 2 bases, and 17 bases separated the two germline ends. The germline gives CDR1 LGHNA, CDR2 YNFKEQ. The CDR3 runs 17 residues. The CDR3 loop is CASSQEMKAGSPYEQYF. CDR3 DNA sequence: TGTGCCAGCAGCCAAGAGATGAAGGCGGGAAGCCCCTACGAGCAGTACTTC.

The CDR3 protein is CASSVDRANSYEQYF. CDR3 DNA: TGTGCCAGCAGCGTGGACAGGGCAAATTCCTACGAGCAGTACTTC. This rearrangement joins TRBV7-9 to TRBJ2-7, with TRBD1 matching 8 bases. CDR1 is SEHNR, CDR2 FQNEAQ, per germline (reference sequence). The CDR3 has 15 residues. The junction had 7 bases not matched to a gene; V was cut back by 5 bases and J by 1 base.